One TCR beta chain is described in this entry. This specimen comes from a study of shared T cell receptors in the human thymus. V gave up 7 bases and J gave up 3 bases; unmatched junction bases: 12. This CDR3 contains 16 residues. Germline assignment: CDR1 LNHDA and CDR2 SQIVND (reference sequence). Profiling relied on immunoSEQ multiplex PCR, and the TCRdb table lists in-frame clones only, not all of them. The table has under 700,000 clones, approximately 80% seen once. The same data also contributed to another study, on human thymus T cells. That work adds: Corrective cardiac operations yielded the resected thymus tissue.

The sequenced sample consisted of thymocytes. This TCR was sampled from a boy less than two years old with a congenital heart defect. The rearrangement links TRBV19 to TRBJ1-5; 7 positions agree with TRBD1. The CDR3 protein is CASTPGGPYTNQPQHF. The DNA for the CDR3 is TGTGCCAGTACCCCAGGGGGGCCTTATACCAATCAGCCCCAGCATTTT. The full variable domain, completed using reference TRBV19 and TRBJ1-5, is DGGITQSPKYLFRKEGQNVTLSCEQNLNHDAMYWYRQDPGQGLRLIYYSQIVNDFQKGDIAEGYSVSREKKESFPLTVTSAQKNPTAFYLCASTPGGPYTNQPQHFGDGTRLSIL.